Sequencing of this T cell receptor (beta chain) was carried out in a study of shared clonotypes between healthy human individuals. Study in general: Per donor, CD8 memory used one plate, CD8 naive used two, CD4 memory used three and CD4 naive used three. Study-level points and caveats: Only blood samples were collected, and tissue repertoires likely differ. Donors were few, which limited the genetic and exposure-history diversity represented. Rarefaction revealed incomplete sorted-subset sequencing despite large depth.

The CDR3 runs to 16 residues. Germline CDR1 reads MNHEY; CDR2 reads SVGAGI. V shed 0 bases and J shed 5 bases, with 16 bases lying between them. Sequencing was performed with immunoSEQ multiplex PCR; in TCRdb, only in-frame clones are kept and a portion is missing. The sample has roughly 640,000 clones; around 97% are singletons. As regards this clone: The antigen is unknown.

This chain joins TRBV6-5 and TRBJ2-5; the D is unclear. The sample comprised naive CD4+ T cells sorted from blood. This sample's subset: CD45RA+ positively selected. The receptor comes from a woman aged 25 to 39 in good health. Here the CDR3 DNA reads TGTGCCAGCAGTTACTCAGTGGTACCTGACGGGGAGACCCAGTACTTC. This codes for CASSYSVVPDGETQYF.